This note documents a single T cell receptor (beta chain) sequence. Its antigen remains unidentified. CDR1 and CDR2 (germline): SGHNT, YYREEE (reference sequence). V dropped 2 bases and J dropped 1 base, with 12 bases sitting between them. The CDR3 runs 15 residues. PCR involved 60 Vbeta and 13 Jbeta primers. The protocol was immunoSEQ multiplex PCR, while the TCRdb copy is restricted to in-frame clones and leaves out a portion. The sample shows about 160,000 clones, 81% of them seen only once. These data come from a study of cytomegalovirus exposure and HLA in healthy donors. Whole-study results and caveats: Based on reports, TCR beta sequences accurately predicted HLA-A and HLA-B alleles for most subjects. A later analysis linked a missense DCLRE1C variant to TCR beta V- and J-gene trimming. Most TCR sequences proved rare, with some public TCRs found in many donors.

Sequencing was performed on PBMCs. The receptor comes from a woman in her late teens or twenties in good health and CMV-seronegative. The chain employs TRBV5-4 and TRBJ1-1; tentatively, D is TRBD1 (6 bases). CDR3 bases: TGTGCCAGCAGCTTTTACAGGGAACAGAACACTGAAGCTTTCTTT. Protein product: CASSFYREQNTEAFF.